This is a list of T cell receptor beta chains from one sample in a study of T cells in Graves' hyperthyroidism and ophthalmopathy. MiXCR, run by TCRdb on the multiplex PCR reads, gives a single entry per CDR3 protein. Here the sample spans hundreds of thousands of distinct CDR3 sequences, about 20% being singletons. The specimen was blood. All receptors come from a young man with Graves' ophthalmopathy. CDR3s include the opening cysteine and the closing phenylalanine or tryptophan. A D gene is named only where the DNA matches it firmly. Only part of the rows carry a size: once, few, many, or a class if the clone is expanded.

size	J	D	V	CDR3	DNA
few	TRBJ2-2	TRBD2	TRBV7-2	CASSLKTSGRTGELFF	TGTGCCAGCAGCTTAAAGACTAGCGGGAGGACCGGGGAGCTGTTTTTT
few	TRBJ1-2	-	TRBV10-1	CAGDRRRIRFYGYTF	TGCGCCGGCGACAGACGACGCATTCGGTTCTATGGCTACACCTTC
many	TRBJ2-7	-	TRBV20-1	CSADGEDEQYF	TGCAGTGCTGACGGCGAGGACGAGCAGTACTTC
-	TRBJ2-2	-	TRBV5-1	CASSRRPNTGELFF	TGCGCCAGCAGTAGGAGGCCGAACACCGGGGAGCTGTTTTTT
few	TRBJ1-5	-	TRBV19	CTSSIGGRSNQPQHF	TGTACCAGTAGTATAGGCGGACGGAGCAATCAGCCCCAGCATTTT
-	TRBJ1-2	TRBD1	TRBV20-1	CSGIIPVTGGDGYTF	TGCAGTGGTATTATCCCCGTGACAGGGGGCGATGGCTACACCTTC
-	TRBJ2-3	-	TRBV30	CAWRQGDTQYF	TGTGCCTGGAGACAAGGGGATACGCAGTATTTT
-	TRBJ2-7	-	TRBV12-3/TRBV12-4	CASSWGPKEQYF	TGTGCCAGCAGTTGGGGACCGAAAGAGCAGTACTTC
-	TRBJ1-3	TRBD1	TRBV20-1	CSASLRRGTADTIYF	TGCAGTGCTAGCCTCCGAAGGGGGACAGCGGACACCATATATTTT
many	TRBJ1-1	-	TRBV11-2	CASSLGVDTEAFF	TGTGCCAGCAGCCTAGGGGTGGACACTGAAGCTTTCTTT
-	TRBJ2-2	-	TRBV9	CASGSRPNTGELSF	TGTGCCAGTGGAAGTAGGCCGAACACCGGGGAGCTGTCTTTT
-	TRBJ2-7	TRBD2	TRBV12-3/TRBV12-4	CTSSSGLAAYEQYF	TGTACCAGCAGTTCGGGACTAGCGGCCTACGAGCAGTACTTC
many	TRBJ2-7	TRBD1	TRBV7-8	CASSLVGTGYSYEQYF	TGTGCCAGCAGCTTAGTAGGGACAGGTTACTCCTACGAGCAGTACTTC
many	TRBJ2-3	TRBD2	TRBV14	CASSLQAGGTDTQYF	TGTGCCAGCAGCCTACAAGCGGGGGGCACAGATACGCAGTATTTT
-	TRBJ1-6	-	TRBV20-1	CSARDPRVPYNSPLHF	TGCAGTGCTAGAGATCCCAGGGTACCCTATAATTCACCCCTCCACTTT
few	TRBJ1-3	TRBD1	TRBV5-1	CASSSDRGGLSGNTIYF	TGCGCCAGCAGCTCGGACAGGGGGGGTCTCTCTGGAAACACCATATATTTT
-	TRBJ2-1	-	TRBV18	CASSPPGGETGNEQFF	TGTGCCAGCTCACCACCGGGTGGGGAAACCGGAAATGAGCAGTTCTTC
-	TRBJ1-1	-	TRBV19	CASSIGVGEAFF	TGTGCCAGTAGTATAGGGGTCGGTGAAGCTTTCTTT
few	TRBJ2-3	TRBD2	TRBV7-2	CASSTRGAGKRDTQYF	TGTGCCAGCAGCACCCGGGGAGCGGGAAAGAGAGATACGCAGTATTTT
many	TRBJ2-1	TRBD1	TRBV14	CASSRIQGARIYNEQFF	TGTGCCAGCAGCCGTATCCAGGGGGCCCGGATCTACAATGAGCAGTTCTTC
many	TRBJ2-1	-	TRBV27	CASSSLDSYNEQFF	TGTGCCAGCAGTTCCCTCGACTCCTACAATGAGCAGTTCTTC
few	TRBJ1-5	-	TRBV12-5	CASGLSGYQPQHF	TGTGCTAGTGGTTTATCGGGGTATCAGCCCCAGCATTTT
many	TRBJ1-5	-	TRBV11-2	CASSADGHSNQPQHF	TGTGCCAGCAGCGCGGACGGACATAGCAATCAGCCCCAGCATTTT
many	TRBJ2-1	TRBD2	TRBV24-1	CATSDSRLAGGRYNEQFF	TGTGCCACCAGTGATTCCCGACTAGCGGGAGGGAGGTACAATGAGCAGTTCTTC
-	TRBJ1-1	-	TRBV29-1	CSAAPGTQNTEAFF	TGCAGCGCTGCCCCCGGGACACAGAACACTGAAGCTTTCTTT
few	TRBJ2-7	-	TRBV5-1	CASGYAEGYEQYF	TGCGCCAGCGGGTACGCAGAGGGTTACGAGCAGTACTTC
-	TRBJ2-3	TRBD2	TRBV12-3/TRBV12-4	CASSPGLAGHSTDTQYF	TGTGCCAGCAGCCCGGGACTAGCGGGACATAGCACAGATACGCAGTATTTT
many	TRBJ2-3	-	TRBV3-1	CASSQSGSTDTQYF	TGTGCCAGCAGCCAATCCGGTAGCACAGATACGCAGTATTTT
-	TRBJ2-7	-	TRBV20-1	CSARLTHRDEQYF	TGCAGTGCTAGGTTGACCCACAGGGACGAGCAGTACTTC
-	TRBJ2-7	-	TRBV14	CASSDQAPGAYEQYF	TGTGCCAGCAGCGATCAAGCCCCGGGGGCCTACGAGCAGTACTTC
-	TRBJ2-4	-	TRBV20-1	CSAREVAKNIQYF	TGCAGTGCTAGGGAGGTAGCCAAAAACATTCAGTACTTC
once	TRBJ2-3	-	TRBV6-1	CASSMGADTQYF	TGTGCCAGCAGTATGGGCGCAGATACGCAGTATTTT
many	TRBJ2-2	TRBD1	TRBV7-9	CASSLPRTGGPGELFF	TGTGCCAGCAGCTTGCCTCGGACAGGGGGCCCCGGGGAGCTGTTTTTT
-	TRBJ1-2	-	TRBV19	CASSLTSRGGYTF	TGTGCCAGTAGTCTGACTTCGAGGGGCGGCTACACCTTC
few	TRBJ2-1	TRBD2	TRBV29-1	CSVDLLAGHNEQFF	TGCAGCGTTGACCTCCTAGCGGGACACAATGAGCAGTTCTTC
many	TRBJ2-3	TRBD2	TRBV27	CASSRRLAGGKDTQYF	TGTGCCAGCAGCCGACGACTAGCGGGAGGTAAAGATACGCAGTATTTT
many	TRBJ2-6	-	TRBV2	CASSVSAPDSGANVLTF	TGTGCCAGCAGTGTTTCAGCTCCCGACTCTGGGGCCAACGTCCTGACTTTC
many	TRBJ2-5	TRBD1	TRBV18	CASSPGQGSETQYF	TGTGCCAGCTCACCGGGACAGGGAAGCGAGACCCAGTACTTC
many	TRBJ2-7	-	TRBV5-4	CASSRERRGYEQYF	TGTGCCAGCAGCCGCGAGCGGAGAGGCTACGAGCAGTACTTC
few	TRBJ2-5	-	TRBV6-5	CASSYSPGVRETQYF	TGTGCCAGCAGTTACAGCCCGGGGGTTCGGGAGACCCAGTACTTC
few	TRBJ2-2	-	TRBV27	CASSSYRNTGELFF	TGTGCCAGCAGTTCCTACAGGAACACCGGGGAGCTGTTTTTT
-	TRBJ2-7	TRBD2	TRBV27	CASSLLSGSAYEQYF	TGTGCCAGCAGTTTACTTAGCGGGAGTGCCTACGAGCAGTACTTC
many	TRBJ1-3	-	TRBV10-2	CASSHGNTIYF	TGCGCCAGCAGTCATGGAAACACCATATATTTT
-	TRBJ2-2	-	TRBV3-1	CASSQLGRLQTNTGELFF	TGTGCCAGCAGCCAATTGGGTCGCTTACAAACGAACACCGGGGAGCTGTTTTTT
-	TRBJ2-2	-	TRBV3-1	CASSQGTGELFF	TGTGCCAGCAGCCAGGGCACCGGGGAGCTGTTTTTT
many	TRBJ1-2	TRBD1	TRBV28	CASSSPPGRQGLIFGYTF	TGTGCCAGCAGTTCCCCGCCGGGAAGACAGGGGTTGATCTTTGGCTACACCTTC
-	TRBJ2-2	-	TRBV7-2	CASSLKRVPAGELFF	TGTGCCAGCAGCTTAAAGCGGGTCCCTGCGGGGGAGCTGTTTTTT
-	TRBJ1-2	TRBD1	TRBV2	CTSSVRDRAYGYTF	TGTACCAGCAGTGTTCGAGACAGGGCCTATGGCTACACCTTC
once	TRBJ2-2	-	TRBV6-4	CASSYLQAGELFF	TGTGCCAGCAGTTACCTCCAAGCCGGGGAGCTGTTTTTT
many	TRBJ1-1	-	TRBV18	CASSQGPDREAFF	TGTGCCAGCTCACAGGGGCCCGACCGCGAAGCTTTCTTT
-	TRBJ1-1	TRBD1	TRBV10-1	CASSESGQAPAFF	TGCGCCAGCAGTGAGTCCGGACAGGCCCCAGCTTTCTTT
-	TRBJ2-1	TRBD2	TRBV10-2	CASTQRTSGNSYNEQFF	TGCGCCAGCACTCAGCGGACTAGCGGCAACTCCTACAATGAGCAGTTCTTC
-	TRBJ1-1	TRBD1	TRBV4-2	CASSQMTGRTEAFF	TGTGCCAGCAGCCAAATGACAGGGAGGACTGAAGCTTTCTTT
many	TRBJ2-7	TRBD2	TRBV28	CASSNPGLAGYEQYF	TGTGCCAGCAGCAACCCGGGACTAGCGGGCTACGAGCAGTACTTC
-	TRBJ2-1	TRBD2	TRBV30	CAWSSGTSGREAYNEQFF	TGTGCCTGGAGTTCCGGGACTAGCGGTAGGGAAGCCTACAATGAGCAGTTCTTC
-	TRBJ2-7	TRBD2	TRBV7-9	CASSPGSGTSVSYEQYF	TGTGCCAGCAGCCCAGGGTCCGGGACTAGCGTATCCTACGAGCAGTACTTC
few	TRBJ2-7	-	TRBV7-8	CASSLRATPYEQYF	TGTGCCAGCAGCTTAAGGGCTACCCCCTACGAGCAGTACTTC
-	TRBJ2-1	-	TRBV29-1	CSVGLDNEQFF	TGCAGCGTTGGGTTGGACAATGAGCAGTTCTTC
-	TRBJ2-1	TRBD2	TRBV2	CASVYGRAVDEQFF	TGTGCCTCAGTGTACGGGAGGGCCGTCGATGAGCAGTTCTTC